This T cell receptor (beta chain) was profiled in a study of response to subunit inactivated influenza vaccine. CDR3 size: 14 residues. Deletions cut 5 bases from V and 5 bases from J, with 13 bases between. Germline lookup yields CDR1 SGHVS and CDR2 FQNEAQ. Via MiXCR, TCRdb re-called the RT-PCR reads, giving one row per CDR3 protein. The sample contains more than 500,000 distinct CDR3 sequences, around 10% of which appear only once. Another study also made use of these data, one on T cells expressing NK-cell markers. Per that paper: A 5'RACE template switching approach incorporating UMIs was used to make TCR beta cDNA. Sorted CD3+CD56-NKG2C+, CD3+CD56+NKG2C- and CD3+CD56+NKG2C+ T cells were the source of the TCR beta repertoires. There were seven HCMV-seropositive donors and one seronegative donor among the eight sequenced. Sorting was limited to alpha-beta TCR-expressing T cells with an anti-gamma-delta TCR antibody in several experiments. Several donors' CD3+CD56-NKG2C+ cells were dominated by the same clonotypes.

The rearrangement links TRBV7-8 to TRBJ1-5, with TRBD1 as a possible D gene (5 bases). The sequence was collected from a man in his fifties who received an inactivated influenza vaccine. Specimen: PBMCs from blood, collected on the day of vaccination. This CDR3 is CASSLSGFDQPQHF. In DNA, the CDR3 is TGTGCCAGCAGCCTATCAGGGTTTGATCAGCCCCAGCATTTT. The variable domain in full, completed from reference TRBV7-8 and TRBJ1-5, reads GAGVSQSPRYKVAKRGQDVALRCDPISGHVSLFWYQQALGQGPEFLTYFQNEAQLDKSGLPSDRFFAERPEGSVSTLKIQRTQQEDSAVYLCASSLSGFDQPQHFGDGTRLSIL.